The rows below give T cell receptor beta chains drawn from one sample of a study of identical twins. In TCRdb, the 5' RACE reads were re-called with MiXCR into one record per CDR3 protein. This table holds roughly 710,000 distinct CDR3 sequences, around 6% found once. Sequenced sample: naive T cells sorted from blood. The origin of the receptors is a man between 18 and 29 years old in good health. The CDR3 runs from the conserved cysteine through the conserved F or W. The D gene is left open where the match is weak. Size values are once, few and many counts, or a class for expanded clones, and some rows have none.

d_gene	v_gene	abundance	j_gene	CDR3nt	CDR3aa
NA	TRBV30	few	TRBJ2-7	TGTGCCTGGAGTCTCCGGCAGGGCAGATACGAGCAGTACTTC	CAWSLRQGRYEQYF
NA	TRBV5-1	few	TRBJ2-1	TGCGCCAGCTACCCCGGCGGCGGGCCTGGGGAAGAGCAGTTCTTC	CASYPGGGPGEEQFF
TRBD2	TRBV28	NA	TRBJ2-7	TGTGCCAGCAGTTTACCACTAGCGGGAGCGAGCTACGAGCAGTACTTC	CASSLPLAGASYEQYF
NA	TRBV27	many	TRBJ2-1	TGTGCCAGCAGTTTAGGGGTTGAGGGCTCCTACAATGAGCAGTTCTTC	CASSLGVEGSYNEQFF
TRBD1	TRBV7-2	many	TRBJ2-2	TGTGCCAGCAGCCGGACAGGTGGAACGACCGGGGAGCTGTTTTTT	CASSRTGGTTGELFF
TRBD2	TRBV27	many	TRBJ2-5	TGTGCCAGCAGACGGACTAGCGGAGTTTGGGAGACCCAGTACTTC	CASRRTSGVWETQYF
TRBD1	TRBV28	many	TRBJ2-7	TGTGCCAGCACCTCGGGGACAGGCCCTTACTACGAGCAGTACTTC	CASTSGTGPYYEQYF
TRBD1	TRBV6-2/TRBV6-3	few	TRBJ1-2	TGTGCCAGCAGTTACTACAATACAGGGGGCCGTGGCTACACCTTC	CASSYYNTGGRGYTF
NA	TRBV12-3/TRBV12-4	many	TRBJ2-1	TGTGCCAGCAGTTTAGTGATTGAAGGGCAGTTCTTC	CASSLVIEGQFF
NA	TRBV12-3/TRBV12-4	many	TRBJ2-1	TGTGCCAGCAGTAAATCTGGACTGGGGGTTATGAATGAGCAGTTCTTC	CASSKSGLGVMNEQFF
NA	TRBV19	few	TRBJ2-7	TGTGCCAGTAGTCCTATCTTATCTTCCTACGAGCAGTACTTC	CASSPILSSYEQYF
NA	TRBV28	few	TRBJ2-7	TGTGCCAGCAGAAACAGGGCCCTCTCCTACGAGCAGTACTTC	CASRNRALSYEQYF
TRBD1	TRBV2	many	TRBJ2-3	TGTGCCAGCAGTGACCGGACAGGGGCAGATACGCAGTATTTT	CASSDRTGADTQYF
NA	TRBV6-5	few	TRBJ1-5	TGTGCCAGCAGTTATTCCGAGGGCTTTCAGCCCCAGCATTTT	CASSYSEGFQPQHF
NA	TRBV12-3/TRBV12-4	many	TRBJ2-2	TGTGCCAGCAGCCATAAAAGGAACACCGGGGAGCTGTTTTTT	CASSHKRNTGELFF
NA	TRBV5-1	many	TRBJ2-3	TGCGCCAGCAGCTTGGTGGGGGCTCCAGATACGCAGTATTTT	CASSLVGAPDTQYF
NA	TRBV12-3/TRBV12-4	few	TRBJ2-7	TGTGCCAGCAGTTTCCAATTCTCCGGGGCCCCCTACGAGCAGTACTTC	CASSFQFSGAPYEQYF
NA	TRBV3-1	many	TRBJ2-1	TGTGCCAGCAGCCAAGGCGGGACAGTTAATGAGCAGTTCTTC	CASSQGGTVNEQFF
NA	TRBV20-1	many	TRBJ2-1	TGCAGTGCTAGAGACCATTTTATGGGAGAGCAGTTCTTC	CSARDHFMGEQFF
NA	TRBV19	NA	TRBJ1-1	TGTGCCAGTAGTCACCCGGGGCGGGTGAACACTGAAGCTTTCTTT	CASSHPGRVNTEAFF
NA	TRBV5-1	many	TRBJ2-1	TGCGCCAGCAGCGAACGGACAGAGCAGTTCTTC	CASSERTEQFF
NA	TRBV12-3/TRBV12-4	many	TRBJ1-2	TGTGCCAGCAGTTTAAGGTTCGGGAGGGACGGCTACACCTTC	CASSLRFGRDGYTF
NA	TRBV29-1	few	TRBJ1-1	TGCAGCGTTGTCCAAGGGTTGGGTGCGTTCTTT	CSVVQGLGAFF
NA	TRBV27	few	TRBJ2-4	TGTGCCAGCAGGGGGCCTGGCAAAAACATTCAGTACTTC	CASRGPGKNIQYF
TRBD1	TRBV7-9	NA	TRBJ2-2	TGTGCCAGCAGCCCGAGACAGGGAATAGCCGGGGAGCTGTTTTTT	CASSPRQGIAGELFF
NA	TRBV7-2	many	TRBJ1-1	TGTGCCAGCAGCTTAGAAAGGGCAGTCACTGAAGCTTTCTTT	CASSLERAVTEAFF
TRBD2	TRBV10-3	NA	TRBJ2-5	TGTGCCATCAGTGAGTCCGGGGGGCAAGAGACCCAGTACTTC	CAISESGGQETQYF
NA	TRBV27	few	TRBJ2-5	TGTGCCAGCAAATACCGGGGTCAGGGATGGGAGACCCAGTACTTC	CASKYRGQGWETQYF
TRBD2	TRBV7-9	many	TRBJ2-1	TGTGCCAGCAGCCCGAAAGGGACTAGATTACATGAGCAGTTCTTC	CASSPKGTRLHEQFF
NA	TRBV28	few	TRBJ2-1	TGTGCCAGCAGTTTGACTCCCACCCCTGAGCAGTTCTTC	CASSLTPTPEQFF
TRBD2	TRBV7-9	NA	TRBJ2-7	TGTGCCAGCAGCTCTGGACTAGCGGGTAGGGGGCTCTACGAGCAGTACTTC	CASSSGLAGRGLYEQYF
NA	TRBV11-2	NA	TRBJ2-1	TGTGCCAGCAGCTTAGGTCCTGAAGCCCCCTACAATGAGCAGTTCTTC	CASSLGPEAPYNEQFF
TRBD1	TRBV5-1	NA	TRBJ2-1	TGCGCCAGCAGCCGACCGGGACAGGGCACCGATGAGCAGTTCTTC	CASSRPGQGTDEQFF
TRBD2	TRBV4-1	few	TRBJ2-5	TGCGCCAGCAGCCAAGAGGGTAGCGGGAGGGTGAGGGAGACCCAGTACTTC	CASSQEGSGRVRETQYF
TRBD1	TRBV10-3	few	TRBJ2-3	TGTGCCACCAATACAGGGGCGGTGGATACGCAGTATTTT	CATNTGAVDTQYF
NA	TRBV12-3/TRBV12-4	many	TRBJ2-6	TGTGCCAGCAGTCCCATCACGTCTGGGGCCAACGTCCTGACTTTC	CASSPITSGANVLTF
NA	TRBV28	many	TRBJ1-5	TGTGCCAGTTATACACCGACGAGCAATCAGCCCCAGCATTTT	CASYTPTSNQPQHF
NA	TRBV12-3/TRBV12-4	many	TRBJ2-3	TGTGCCAGCAGAGACAGTCCCACAGATACGCAGTATTTT	CASRDSPTDTQYF
NA	TRBV30	NA	TRBJ1-4	TGTGCCTGGCAACGATTGGCTTCAACTAATGAAAAACTGTTTTTT	CAWQRLASTNEKLFF
TRBD1	TRBV5-1	many	TRBJ2-3	TGCGCCAGCTTCCCGGGACAGGCCACAGATACGCAGTATTTT	CASFPGQATDTQYF
TRBD2	TRBV5-1	few	TRBJ2-1	TGCGCCAGCAGCTCGACTAGCGGGAGTTCCCATGAGCAGTTCTTC	CASSSTSGSSHEQFF
NA	TRBV4-3	few	TRBJ2-7	TGCGCCAGCAGCCAAGAGGGGTTTGGGGGGAGCCTTAACTACGAGCAGTACTTC	CASSQEGFGGSLNYEQYF
TRBD2	TRBV27	many	TRBJ2-1	TGTGCCAGCAGTTTATCGACTAGCGGGGTCCGGGGTGAGCAGTTCTTC	CASSLSTSGVRGEQFF
NA	TRBV9	many	TRBJ1-1	TGTGCCAGCAGCATTTTCCCGGGACCCCCTATGAACACTGAAGCTTTCTTT	CASSIFPGPPMNTEAFF
NA	TRBV10-2	few	TRBJ1-5	TGCGCCAGCAGTGACACAGGGACCTATAGCAATCAGCCCCAGCATTTT	CASSDTGTYSNQPQHF
NA	TRBV12-3/TRBV12-4	few	TRBJ1-2	TGTGCCAGCAGTTGGGAAGGGTCGAAGGGCTACACCTTC	CASSWEGSKGYTF
NA	TRBV21-1	many	TRBJ2-2	TGTGCCAGCAGCAAAGAGCGAGGGGCGGATACCGGGGAGCTGTTTTTT	CASSKERGADTGELFF
TRBD2	TRBV3-1	many	TRBJ2-1	TGTGCCAGCAGCCAACGTTTAAGCGGGGGTGAGCAGTTCTTC	CASSQRLSGGEQFF
TRBD1	TRBV14	NA	TRBJ2-1	TGTGCCAGCAGCCGAGAGGTGGGACAGCCGTACAATGAGCAGTTCTTC	CASSREVGQPYNEQFF
NA	TRBV7-8	NA	TRBJ2-3	TGTGCCAGCAGCTTAGTTGTAGGTCTGAAGGGGAGTACGCAGTATTTT	CASSLVVGLKGSTQYF
NA	TRBV20-1	many	TRBJ1-1	TGCAGTGCTAGTCGCAGTCAGGGGCTGAACACTGAAGCTTTCTTT	CSASRSQGLNTEAFF
TRBD2	TRBV7-2	NA	TRBJ2-7	TGTGCCAGCAGCCAAATGTCTAGCGGGAACGAGCAGTACTTC	CASSQMSSGNEQYF
NA	TRBV20-1	few	TRBJ1-5	TGCAGTGCTAGCAACGCTCGGGTCGGCAATCAGCCCCAGCATTTT	CSASNARVGNQPQHF
TRBD1	TRBV29-1	NA	TRBJ2-3	TGCAGCGTTCATACAGGGGCCAGAGATACGCAGTATTTT	CSVHTGARDTQYF